This record looks at one T cell receptor (beta chain) sequence and its context. The germline gives CDR1 SGHTA, CDR2 FQGNSA. The CDR3 extends over 15 amino acids. With V trimmed by 5 bases and J by 8 bases, 10 bases remained unmatched. This entry belongs to a study of blood T cell repertoires in COVID-19. Clones were sequenced by immunoSEQ multiplex PCR, and TCRdb holds only the in-frame ones, with some missing. The profile shows 150,000 to 200,000 clones, more than 85% of them singletons. The chain recombines TRBV7-2 with TRBJ2-1; TRBD2 agrees at 9 bases. The sequence was collected from a man aged 35-49 years with active or convalescent COVID-19. Sequencing was carried out using peripheral blood. CDR3 sequence reads: CASSGAGSGSYEQFF. CDR3 nucleotide sequence: TGTGCCAGCAGCGGGGCGGGTAGCGGGAGCTATGAGCAGTTCTTC.